This TCR beta chain stems from a study of T cells and Merkel cell carcinoma outcomes. Study outcomes and limitations: Merkel cell carcinoma outcomes were reportedly predicted by repertoire and T-cell density.

The data were produced by immunoSEQ multiplex PCR, yet TCRdb's version contains in-frame clones alone and is incomplete. This sample has 1,300 or so clones, with 75% to 95% found just once. With regard to this clone: The target antigen is unknown.

CDR1 and CDR2 (germline): SGDLS, YYNGEE. CDR3 length equals 15 residues. Trimming cost V 3 bases and J 2 bases; bases outside gene matches: 5. The sequencing sample was made of tumor tissue from Merkel cell carcinoma. The source of this sequence is a human donor with Merkel cell carcinoma. The rearrangement joins TRBV9 to TRBJ2-3; 8 positions match TRBD2. The CDR3 DNA is TGTGCCAGCAGCGATAGCGGGGCCCCCACAGATACGCAGTATTTT. It codes for CASSDSGAPTDTQYF.